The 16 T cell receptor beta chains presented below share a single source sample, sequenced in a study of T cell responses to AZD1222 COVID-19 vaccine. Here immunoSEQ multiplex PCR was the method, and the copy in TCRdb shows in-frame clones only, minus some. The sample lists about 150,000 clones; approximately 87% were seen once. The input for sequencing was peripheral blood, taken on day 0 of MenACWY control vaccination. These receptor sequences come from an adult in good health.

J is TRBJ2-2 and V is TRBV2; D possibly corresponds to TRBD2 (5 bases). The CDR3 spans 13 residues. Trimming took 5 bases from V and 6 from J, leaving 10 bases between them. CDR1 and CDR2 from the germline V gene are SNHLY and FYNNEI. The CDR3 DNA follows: TGTGCCAGCAGTTTACGGGGTGCCGGGGAGCTGTTTTTT. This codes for CASSLRGAGELFF. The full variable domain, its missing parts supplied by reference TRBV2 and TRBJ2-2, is EPEVTQTPSHQVTQMGQEVILRCVPISNHLYFYWYRQILGQKVEFLVSFYNNEISEKSEIFDDQFSVERPDGSNFTLKIRSTKLEDSAMYFCASSLRGAGELFFGEGSRLTVL.

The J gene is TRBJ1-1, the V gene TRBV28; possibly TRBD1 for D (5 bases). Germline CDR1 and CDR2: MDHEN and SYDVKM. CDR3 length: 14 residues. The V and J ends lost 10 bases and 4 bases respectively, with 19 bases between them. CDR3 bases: TGTGCCATCAGCAGCGACAGCCTATTCACTGAAGCTTTCTTT. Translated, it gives CAISSDSLFTEAFF.

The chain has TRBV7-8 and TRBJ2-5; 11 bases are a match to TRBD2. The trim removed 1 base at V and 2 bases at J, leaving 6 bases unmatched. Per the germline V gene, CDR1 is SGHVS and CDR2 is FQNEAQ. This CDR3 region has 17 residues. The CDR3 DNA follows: TGTGCCAGCAGCTTAGAAGACCTAGCGGGGGGACAAGAGACCCAGTACTTC. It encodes CASSLEDLAGGQETQYF.

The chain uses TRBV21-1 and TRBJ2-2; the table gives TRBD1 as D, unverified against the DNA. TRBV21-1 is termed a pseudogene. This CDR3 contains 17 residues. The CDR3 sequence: CASSIRIHRVHTGELFF. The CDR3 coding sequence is TGTGCCAGCAGCATCCGAATCCACAGGGTTCACACCGGGGAGCTGTTTTTT.

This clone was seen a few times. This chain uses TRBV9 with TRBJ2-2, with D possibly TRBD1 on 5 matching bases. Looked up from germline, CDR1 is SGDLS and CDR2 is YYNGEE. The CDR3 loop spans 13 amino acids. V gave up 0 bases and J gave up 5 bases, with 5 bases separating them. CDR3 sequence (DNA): TGTGCCAGCAGCGTAGCAGGGACCGGGGAGCTGTTTTTT. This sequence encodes CASSVAGTGELFF. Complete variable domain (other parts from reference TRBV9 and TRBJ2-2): DSGVTQTPKHLITATGQRVTLRCSPRSGDLSVYWYQQSLDQGLQFLIQYYNGEERAKGNILERFSAQQFPDLHSELNLSSLELGDSALYFCASSVAGTGELFFGEGSRLTVL.

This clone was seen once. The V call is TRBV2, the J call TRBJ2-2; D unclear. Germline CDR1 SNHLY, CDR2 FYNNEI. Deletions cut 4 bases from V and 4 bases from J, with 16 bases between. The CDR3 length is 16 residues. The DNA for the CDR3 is TGTGCCAGCAGTGCCGAGGCAGGCCCCGCCACCGGGGAGCTGTTTTTT. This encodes CASSAEAGPATGELFF.

The DNA for the CDR3 is TGTGCCAGCAGTCGTCAGGGGAGCTCCTACAATGAGCAGTTCTTC. Protein product: CASSRQGSSYNEQFF. The chain recombines TRBV5-4 with TRBJ2-1; D is possibly TRBD1 (6 bases). Trimming took off 5 bases at V and 0 bases at J, with 12 bases between the two ends. Germline V CDR1 and CDR2: SGHNT, YYREEE (reference sequence). The CDR3 spans 15 residues.

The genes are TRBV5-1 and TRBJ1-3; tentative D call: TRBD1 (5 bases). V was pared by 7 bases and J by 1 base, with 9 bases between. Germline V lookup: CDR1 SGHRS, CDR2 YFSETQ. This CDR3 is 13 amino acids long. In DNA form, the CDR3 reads TGCGCCAGCTGGTCAGGGTCTGGAAACACCATATATTTT. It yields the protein CASWSGSGNTIYF.

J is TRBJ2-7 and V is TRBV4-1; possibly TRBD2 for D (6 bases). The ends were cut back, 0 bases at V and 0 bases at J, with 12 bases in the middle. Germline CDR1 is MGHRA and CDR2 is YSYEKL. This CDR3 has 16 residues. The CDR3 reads CASSQDGGTRSYEQYF. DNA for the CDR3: TGCGCCAGCAGCCAAGATGGCGGGACCCGCTCCTACGAGCAGTACTTC.

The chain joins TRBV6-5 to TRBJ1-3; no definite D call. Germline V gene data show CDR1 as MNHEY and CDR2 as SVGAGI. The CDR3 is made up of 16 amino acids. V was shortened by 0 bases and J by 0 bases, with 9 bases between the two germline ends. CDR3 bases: TGTGCCAGCAGTTACTCTAAAATTGGCTCTGGAAACACCATATATTTT. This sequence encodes CASSYSKIGSGNTIYF.

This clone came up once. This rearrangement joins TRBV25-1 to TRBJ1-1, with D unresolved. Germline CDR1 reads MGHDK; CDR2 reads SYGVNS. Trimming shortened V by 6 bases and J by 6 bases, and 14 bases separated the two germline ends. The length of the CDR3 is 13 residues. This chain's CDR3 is CASSGGYIPEAFF. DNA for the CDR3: TGTGCCAGCAGCGGAGGGTACATACCTGAAGCTTTCTTT.

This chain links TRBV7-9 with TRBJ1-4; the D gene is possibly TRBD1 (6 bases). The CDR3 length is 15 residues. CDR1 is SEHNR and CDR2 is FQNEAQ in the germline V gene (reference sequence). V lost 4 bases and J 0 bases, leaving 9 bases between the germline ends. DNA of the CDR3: TGTGCCAGCAGCTACGGGACACCAACTAATGAAAAACTGTTTTTT. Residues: CASSYGTPTNEKLFF.

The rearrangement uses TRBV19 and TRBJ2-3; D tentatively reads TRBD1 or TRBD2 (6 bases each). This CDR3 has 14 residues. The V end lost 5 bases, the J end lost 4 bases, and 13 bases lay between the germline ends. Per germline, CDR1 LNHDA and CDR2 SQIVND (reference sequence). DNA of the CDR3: TGTGCCAGTAGTTGGGGGGCCCCAGCAGATACGCAGTATTTT. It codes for CASSWGAPADTQYF.

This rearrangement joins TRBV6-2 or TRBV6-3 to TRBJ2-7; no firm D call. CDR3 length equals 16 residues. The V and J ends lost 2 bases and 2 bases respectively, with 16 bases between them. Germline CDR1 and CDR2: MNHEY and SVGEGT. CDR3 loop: CASSYKSTRTTYEQYF. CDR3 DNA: TGTGCCAGCAGTTACAAGTCTACACGTACCACCTACGAGCAGTACTTC.

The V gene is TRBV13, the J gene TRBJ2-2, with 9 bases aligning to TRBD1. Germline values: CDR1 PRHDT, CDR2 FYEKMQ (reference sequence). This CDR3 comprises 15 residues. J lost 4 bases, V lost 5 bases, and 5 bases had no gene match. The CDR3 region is CASSPGQGGTGELFF. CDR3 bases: TGTGCCAGCAGCCCGGGACAGGGAGGCACCGGGGAGCTGTTTTTT.

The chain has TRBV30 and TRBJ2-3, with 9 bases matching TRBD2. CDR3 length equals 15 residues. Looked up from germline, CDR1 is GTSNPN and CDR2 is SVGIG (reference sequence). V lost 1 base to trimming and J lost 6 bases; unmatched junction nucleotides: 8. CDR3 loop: CAWSEVSGRWDTQYF. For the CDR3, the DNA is TGTGCCTGGAGTGAGGTTAGCGGGAGATGGGATACGCAGTATTTT.